The T cell receptor beta chain described here comes from a study of T cell repertoires in cytomegalovirus infection. Study as a whole: CMV infection and matching HLA type were both indicated by public TCR beta signatures.

In regard to this clonotype: What it binds is not known.

TCRdb processed the reads anew with MiXCR; each CDR3 protein has one entry. The sample has around 100,000 distinct CDR3 sequences, 30% seen once; the top ten hold about 40%. Germline V gene data show CDR1 as SGHTA and CDR2 as FQGTGA. CDR3 length: 14 residues. V gave up 2 bases and J gave up 2 bases, with 9 bases separating them. Sequencing was performed on CD8+ T cells from cultured PBMCs, taken from culture after CMV antigen stimulation. The TCR was taken from a human donor in good health (CMV status not recorded). Some clones in this sample may be carry-over from other donors' samples. The chain recombines TRBV7-3 with TRBJ2-5; no reliable D call. CDR3 residues: CASSLASSQETQYF. The CDR3 nucleotides are TGTGCCAGCAGCTTAGCAAGTTCTCAAGAGACCCAGTACTTC.